This T cell receptor beta chain emerged from a study of blood T cell repertoires in COVID-19. The CDR3 sequence is 17 residues long. V was pared by 1 base and J by 2 bases, with 16 bases between. From germline, CDR1 is SGHDN and CDR2 FVKESK. TCRdb's copy holds only in-frame clones and misses some; the assay was immunoSEQ multiplex PCR. The table records tens of thousands of clones, less than 85% of them present only once. The genes are TRBV14 and TRBJ2-3, with D perhaps TRBD2 (6 bases). The specimen was peripheral blood. This receptor was taken from a human donor in a cohort sampled during active COVID-19. CDR3 region: CASSQVDRETATDTQYF. DNA for the CDR3: TGTGCCAGCAGCCAAGTCGATCGGGAGACGGCCACAGATACGCAGTATTTT.